This entry lists 9 T cell receptor beta chains sequenced from one sample in a study of blood T cell repertoires in COVID-19. TCRdb's table, derived via immunoSEQ multiplex PCR, lists solely in-frame clones and lacks some. The table includes over 85,000 clones, almost 80% detected once. Sequenced: peripheral blood. These receptors all stem from an elderly woman with active or convalescent COVID-19.

V usage is TRBV18 and J usage is TRBJ2-3, with 12 bases aligning to TRBD2. The ends lost 2 bases at V and 4 bases at J; junction bases unmatched: 4. The CDR3 extends over 16 amino acids. Germline V gene data show CDR1 as KGHSH and CDR2 as LQKENI. In DNA, the CDR3 is TGTGCCAGCTCACCAGGGACTAGCGGGTTCTCAGATACGCAGTATTTT. Translating gives CASSPGTSGFSDTQYF.

This clone was detected a few times. J is TRBJ1-1 and V is TRBV18; a possible D gene is TRBD1 (5 bases). Germline V gene sequence: CDR1 KGHSH, CDR2 LQKENI. The CDR3 length is 15 residues. Trimming shortened V by 1 base and J by 5 bases, and 14 bases separated the two germline ends. The CDR3 reads CASSPRGSGVTEAFF. The CDR3 DNA reads TGTGCCAGCTCACCACGGGGGTCGGGGGTTACTGAAGCTTTCTTT.

The table lists this clone with a count of one. The V and J genes are TRBV6-5 and TRBJ1-2; D uncertain. The germline gives CDR1 MNHEY, CDR2 SVGAGI. There are 11 residues in the CDR3. Between the trimmed V and J ends, which lost 4 bases and 2 bases, there was a span of 2 bases. CDR3 amino acids: CASSSNYGYTF. CDR3 nucleotides: TGTGCCAGCAGTTCGAACTATGGCTACACCTTC.

The J gene is TRBJ1-4, the V gene TRBV6-6; 8 bases fit TRBD1. The V gene's germline CDR1 is MNHNY and CDR2 SVGAGI (reference sequence). Losses at the gene ends were 7 bases for V and 8 bases for J; bases not matched to a gene: 12. The CDR3 sequence is 15 residues long. The CDR3 sequence: CASTPAGTGWEKLFF. The CDR3 DNA follows: TGTGCCAGCACCCCCGCCGGGACAGGATGGGAAAAACTGTTTTTT.

This rearrangement joins TRBV4-3 to TRBJ2-5; 7 bases map to TRBD2. Germline assignment: CDR1 LGHNA and CDR2 YSLEER. Trimming at V came to 3 bases and at J to 7 bases, leaving 5 bases not matched to a gene. CDR3 size: 13 residues. CDR3 sequence: CASSQGEGSTQYF. In nucleotides, the CDR3 is TGCGCCAGCAGCCAGGGGGAGGGCTCGACCCAGTACTTC.

A single count supports this clone. The V call is TRBV5-1, the J call TRBJ2-5; D not certain. The V gene lost 6 bases and the J gene lost 0 bases, with 21 bases spanning the gap. Looked up from germline, CDR1 is SGHRS and CDR2 is YFSETQ. This CDR3 region has 17 residues. CDR3 coding DNA: TGCGCCAGCAAGAGGTACCCAACGTTGGCAGACCAAGAGACCCAGTACTTC. Protein sequence: CASKRYPTLADQETQYF. The variable domain in full, with the rest retrieved from reference TRBV5-1 and TRBJ2-5, is KAGVTQTPRYLIKTRGQQVTLSCSPISGHRSVSWYQQTPGQGLQFLFEYFSETQRNKGNFPGRFSGRQFSNSRSEMNVSTLELGDSALYLCASKRYPTLADQETQYFGPGTRLLVL.

This clone was seen only a few times. The CDR3 nucleotides read TGTGCCAGCACTCAGGGGTACGAGCAGTACTTC. Amino acid sequence: CASTQGYEQYF. This chain joins TRBV2 and TRBJ2-7, with D possibly matching TRBD1 (6 bases). The length of the CDR3 is 11 residues. V was shortened by 7 bases and J by 4 bases, with 8 bases between the two germline ends. The V gene's germline CDR1 is SNHLY and CDR2 FYNNEI.

V is TRBV6-6 and J is TRBJ2-7; D might be TRBD2 (5 bases). V was trimmed by 7 bases and J by 2 bases, leaving 12 bases between them. This CDR3 region has 13 residues. The germline gives CDR1 MNHNY, CDR2 SVGAGI (reference sequence). The CDR3 region is CASTHGVAYEQYF. DNA for the CDR3: TGTGCCAGCACCCACGGGGTTGCCTACGAGCAGTACTTC.

The chain joins TRBV7-8 to TRBJ1-1, with TRBD1 matching over 7 bases. Trimming removed 6 bases from V and 3 bases from J; junction bases left unmatched: 13. Germline V gene lookup returns CDR1 SGHVS and CDR2 FQNEAQ. This CDR3 spans 16 amino acids. The CDR3 nucleotides are TGTGCCAGCAGGCCAAACAGGGGCCAAGGGGACACTGAAGCTTTCTTT. Translated, it gives CASRPNRGQGDTEAFF.